A single sample gave rise to the 9 T cell receptor beta chains below, sequenced in a study of cytomegalovirus exposure and HLA in healthy donors. The primer mix had 60 Vbeta and 13 Jbeta primers. The method was immunoSEQ multiplex PCR; TCRdb's version includes in-frame clones alone and lacks a portion of them. The table includes more than 150,000 clones, approximately 85% detected once. Specimen: PBMCs. All receptors come from a young woman in good health and CMV-seronegative.

This clone was recorded a few times. CDR3 residues: CSVARGNPYEQYF. The CDR3 DNA follows: TGCAGCGTGGCTCGGGGGAATCCCTACGAGCAGTACTTC. This sequence joins TRBV29-1 and TRBJ2-7, with a weak D call TRBD2 (6 bases). CDR1 is SQVTM and CDR2 is ANQGSEA in the germline V gene. The CDR3 consists of 13 residues. V was clipped by 6 bases and J by 2 bases, with 14 bases between them.

This chain uses TRBV29-1 with TRBJ1-2, with D tentatively TRBD1 (5 bases). Trimming removed 1 base from V and 4 bases from J, with 16 bases in between. CDR3 length equals 15 residues. Germline V CDR1 and CDR2: SQVTM, ANQGSEA. This chain's CDR3 is CSVEGGRDRPYGYTF. DNA for the CDR3: TGCAGCGTTGAAGGTGGCCGCGACAGACCCTATGGCTACACCTTC. The full variable domain, completed using reference TRBV29-1 and TRBJ1-2, is SAVISQKPSRDICQRGTSLTIQCQVDSQVTMMFWYRQQPGQSLTLIATANQGSEATYESGFVIDKFPISRPNLTFSTLTVSNMSPEDSSIYLCSVEGGRDRPYGYTFGSGTRLTVV.

This clone was observed a single time. V gene TRBV5-1 combines with J gene TRBJ2-5, with D possibly matching TRBD1 (5 bases). The CDR3 totals 15 residues. V lost 4 bases and J 0 bases, leaving 13 bases between the germline ends. The germline V gene has CDR1 SGHRS and CDR2 YFSETQ. The CDR3 reads CASSRAGQYQETQYF. The CDR3 DNA reads as TGCGCCAGCAGCAGGGCAGGGCAGTACCAAGAGACCCAGTACTTC.

The chain combines TRBV5-1 with TRBJ1-2; D uncertain. The CDR3 runs to 14 residues. V dropped 2 bases and J dropped 2 bases, with 10 bases sitting between them. Germline V CDR1 and CDR2: SGHRS, YFSETQ. The CDR3 here is CASSLTGENYGYTF. The CDR3, as DNA: TGCGCCAGCAGCTTAACGGGTGAGAACTATGGCTACACCTTC.

The chain couples TRBV27 to TRBJ2-7; D unresolved. V lost 6 bases, J lost 3 bases, and 18 bases lay in between. The CDR3 is 15 residues long. CDR1 and CDR2 from the germline V gene are MNHEY and SMNVEV (reference sequence). The CDR3 DNA reads TGTGCCAGCAGCCTTACGACGGATAAGCGCTACGAGCAGTACTTC. This codes for CASSLTTDKRYEQYF.

The chain carries TRBV30 and TRBJ2-5; D is possibly TRBD2 (6 bases). Germline CDR1 is GTSNPN and CDR2 is SVGIG (reference sequence). CDR3 size: 11 residues. Trimming shortened V by 4 bases and J by 4 bases, and 7 bases separated the two germline ends. The CDR3 DNA sequence: TGTGCCTGGATGGAGGGAGAGACCCAGTACTTC. As protein: CAWMEGETQYF.

The J gene is TRBJ2-3, the V gene TRBV7-2, with D possibly being TRBD2 (6 bases). The germline V gene encodes CDR1 SGHTA and CDR2 FQGNSA. There are 13 residues in the CDR3. Trimming removed 6 bases at V and 1 base at J, with 8 bases between. In nucleotides, the CDR3 is TGTGCCAGCAGGCCTAGCGGCACAGATACGCAGTATTTT. Translating it yields CASRPSGTDTQYF.

The V and J genes are TRBV25-1 and TRBJ2-5; TRBD1 agrees at 8 bases. TRBJ2-7 explains the end of the DNA better; the J call may be wrong. Per germline, CDR1 MGHDK and CDR2 SYGVNS. The CDR3 covers 16 residues. The DNA for the CDR3 is TGTGCCAGCAGGGGGGAAGAGGGGACAGGCGTCTACGAGCAGTACTTC. Translating gives CASRGEEGTGVYEQYF.

This chain joins TRBV6-4 and TRBJ2-5, with 11 bases aligning to TRBD2. Germline V gene sequence: CDR1 MRHNA, CDR2 SNTAGT. The CDR3 loop spans 16 amino acids. V shed 3 bases and J 1 base; nucleotides not matched to a gene: 4. The CDR3 nucleotides are TGTGCCAGCAGTGAGGGACTAGCGGCAGGCCAAGAGACCCAGTACTTC. Its protein is CASSEGLAAGQETQYF.